A single sample is the source of the 24 T cell receptor beta chains below, sequenced in a study of blood T cell repertoires in COVID-19. Sequencing used immunoSEQ multiplex PCR; TCRdb keeps in-frame clones, though not all of them. Of about 97,000 clones listed, roughly 89% are singletons. Sequencing was performed on peripheral blood. These receptors were taken from a human donor in a cohort sampled during active COVID-19.

The chain uses TRBV2 and TRBJ2-7; 8 bases align to TRBD1. The CDR3 is made up of 15 amino acids. Trimming cost V 4 bases and J 4 bases; bases outside gene matches: 9. Looked up from germline, CDR1 is SNHLY and CDR2 is FYNNEI. The CDR3 spells CASSGTTGAQYEQYF. The CDR3 DNA is TGTGCCAGCAGTGGCACGACAGGGGCCCAGTACGAGCAGTACTTC.

The rearrangement joins TRBV28 to TRBJ2-3; D is perhaps TRBD2 (5 bases). V lost 6 bases and J 5 bases, leaving 9 bases between the germline ends. Germline V gene lookup returns CDR1 MDHEN and CDR2 SYDVKM. There are 12 residues in the CDR3. CDR3 DNA sequence: TGTGCCAGCAGGAGAGCGGTAGATACGCAGTATTTT. As protein: CASRRAVDTQYF.

The rearrangement uses TRBV19 and TRBJ1-2; 7 nucleotides align to TRBD1. Germline V gene data show CDR1 as LNHDA and CDR2 as SQIVND (reference sequence). This CDR3 has 14 amino acids. Trimming removed 5 bases from V and 5 bases from J; junction bases left unmatched: 8. CDR3 residues: CASSLRDSKYGYTF. As DNA, the CDR3 is TGTGCCAGTAGTCTCCGGGACAGCAAGTATGGCTACACCTTC.

This sequence joins TRBV18 and TRBJ1-1; a possible D gene is TRBD1 (5 bases). The CDR3 has 13 amino acids. Per the germline V gene, CDR1 is KGHSH and CDR2 is LQKENI. Trimming removed 4 bases from V and 1 base from J, with 7 bases in between. Written as DNA, the CDR3 is TGTGCCAGCTCACGCGACAGGAACACTGAAGCTTTCTTT. It is translated as CASSRDRNTEAFF. The full variable domain, its missing parts supplied by reference TRBV18 and TRBJ1-1, is NAGVMQNPRHLVRRRGQEARLRCSPMKGHSHVYWYRQLPEEGLKFMVYLQKENIIDESGMPKERFSAEFPKEGPSILRIQQVVRGDSAAYFCASSRDRNTEAFFGQGTRLTVV.

V and J are TRBV7-9 and TRBJ2-7; D may be TRBD1 (6 bases). The CDR3 covers 14 residues. In germline, CDR1 is SEHNR, CDR2 FQNEAQ (reference sequence). The V and J ends lost 4 bases and 7 bases respectively, with 17 bases between them. The CDR3 DNA sequence: TGTGCCAGCAGCTCCAGGGACACCCCTCGGGAGCAGTACTTC. Its protein product is CASSSRDTPREQYF. Based on the CDR3 plus reference TRBV7-9 and TRBJ2-7, the full variable domain is DTGVSQNPRHKITKRGQNVTFRCDPISEHNRLYWYRQTLGQGPEFLTYFQNEAQLEKSRLLSDRFSAERPKGSFSTLEIQRTEQGDSAMYLCASSSRDTPREQYFGPGTRLTVT.

The chain employs TRBV2 and TRBJ2-5; 10 positions agree with TRBD2. CDR1 SNHLY and CDR2 FYNNEI come from the germline V gene. V lost 2 bases and J lost 4; bases outside the gene matches: 7. CDR3 length: 16 residues. The CDR3 DNA is TGTGCCAGCAGTGAATGGTTAGCGGGGGGCTCAGAGACCCAGTACTTC. Protein: CASSEWLAGGSETQYF.

The gene calls are TRBV9 and TRBJ2-6, with TRBD1 matching over 9 bases. The V and J ends lost 3 bases and 0 bases, in that order; junction bases with no gene match: 7. CDR1 SGDLS and CDR2 YYNGEE come from the germline V gene. The length of the CDR3 is 18 residues. CDR3 DNA sequence: TGTGCCAGCAGCGAACGCACAGGGGGCTCCTCTGGGGCCAACGTCCTGACTTTC. Translated, it gives CASSERTGGSSGANVLTF. Filled out from reference TRBV9 and TRBJ2-6, the complete variable domain reads DSGVTQTPKHLITATGQRVTLRCSPRSGDLSVYWYQQSLDQGLQFLIQYYNGEERAKGNILERFSAQQFPDLHSELNLSSLELGDSALYFCASSERTGGSSGANVLTFGAGSRLTVL.

The gene calls are TRBV19 and TRBJ2-5; D call uncertain. Germline V gene lookup returns CDR1 LNHDA and CDR2 SQIVND (reference sequence). Trimming cost V 5 bases and J 7 bases, with 8 bases left between them. The CDR3 runs 11 residues. The CDR3 DNA follows: TGTGCCAGTAGTTCACTACGGACCCAGTACTTC. Translating gives CASSSLRTQYF.

The gene calls are TRBV4-1 and TRBJ2-3; 10 positions match TRBD2. Germline loops: CDR1 MGHRA, CDR2 YSYEKL. The CDR3 covers 16 residues. V trimming: 5 bases; J trimming: 0 bases; junction bases outside the gene matches: 5. The CDR3 sequence is CASSAGLAASTDTQYF. CDR3 nucleotide sequence: TGCGCCAGCAGCGCCGGACTAGCGGCTAGCACAGATACGCAGTATTTT.

V is TRBV7-6 and J is TRBJ1-1; D unclear. The CDR3 is made up of 16 amino acids. Trimming took off 1 base at V and 0 bases at J, with 12 bases between the two ends. Germline values: CDR1 SGHVS, CDR2 FNYEAQ. Here the CDR3 reads CASSLERRLMNTEAFF. In DNA form, the CDR3 reads TGTGCCAGCAGCTTAGAGCGACGGCTGATGAACACTGAAGCTTTCTTT.

This sequence joins TRBV6-1 and TRBJ1-5, with a possible D match to TRBD1 (6 bases). This CDR3 contains 15 residues. The V gene lost 3 bases and the J gene lost 4 bases, with 13 bases spanning the gap. Germline CDR1 is MNHNS and CDR2 is SASEGT. The chain's CDR3 is CASSDVGGANQPQHF. CDR3 bases: TGTGCCAGCAGTGATGTTGGGGGGGCTAATCAGCCCCAGCATTTT.

This chain joins TRBV9 and TRBJ1-6, with D perhaps matching TRBD1 (5 bases). The CDR3 length is 15 residues. Trimming stripped 4 bases from V and 7 bases from J, with 15 bases between. CDR1 and CDR2 from the germline V gene are SGDLS and YYNGEE. The CDR3 spells CASSHSGEGNSPLHF. DNA for the CDR3: TGTGCCAGCAGCCACTCGGGGGAGGGGAATTCACCCCTCCACTTT.

This clone was seen a single time. V and J are TRBV11-3 and TRBJ2-3; 8 nucleotides line up with TRBD1. CDR1 is SGHNT, CDR2 YENEEA, per germline. The CDR3 spans 13 residues. Trimming at V came to 5 bases and at J to 6 bases, leaving 4 bases not matched to a gene. DNA of the CDR3: TGTGCCAGCAGCACAGGACAGGGCGATACGCAGTATTTT. Protein: CASSTGQGDTQYF.

The V call is TRBV3-1 (or the pseudogene TRBV3-2), the J call TRBJ1-3; D gene unclear. CDR1 LGHDT and CDR2 YNNKEL come from the germline V gene (reference sequence). CDR3 length: 14 amino acids. The V gene lost 1 base and the J gene lost 4 bases, with 8 bases spanning the gap. The CDR3 coding sequence is TGTGCCAGCAGCCAAGCAGTAATCGGAAACACCATATATTTT. The encoded protein is CASSQAVIGNTIYF.

This rearrangement joins TRBV9 to TRBJ1-1; possibly TRBD1 for D (5 bases). Germline V gene data show CDR1 as SGDLS and CDR2 as YYNGEE. CDR3 size: 14 residues. The ends were cut back, 0 bases at V and 1 base at J, with 7 bases in the middle. The CDR3 coding sequence is TGTGCCAGCAGCGTAGACGGGGGGAACACTGAAGCTTTCTTT. Its protein is CASSVDGGNTEAFF.

CDR3 sequence (DNA): TGCAGCGTCCCGAATACCGAAACAGGGATTAGGACTGAAGCTTTCTTT. It yields the protein CSVPNTETGIRTEAFF. The chain combines TRBV29-1 with TRBJ1-1; TRBD1 might be the D (6 bases). With 6 bases removed from V and 5 bases from J, the gap between germline ends came to 25 bases. The CDR3 covers 16 residues. Germline CDR1 is SQVTM and CDR2 is ANQGSEA. Complete variable domain (other parts from reference TRBV29-1 and TRBJ1-1): SAVISQKPSRDICQRGTSLTIQCQVDSQVTMMFWYRQQPGQSLTLIATANQGSEATYESGFVIDKFPISRPNLTFSTLTVSNMSPEDSSIYLCSVPNTETGIRTEAFFGQGTRLTVV.

This rearrangement joins TRBV6-6 to TRBJ1-5; no clear D gene. Germline CDR1 MNHNY, CDR2 SVGAGI (reference sequence). V lost 7 bases to trimming and J lost 5 bases, with 15 bases between them. The CDR3 runs 14 residues. CDR3 amino acids: CASTPAGMDQPQHF. The CDR3 DNA is TGTGCCAGCACCCCGGCGGGAATGGATCAGCCCCAGCATTTT.

The J gene is TRBJ2-3, the V gene TRBV4-1, with TRBD2 matching 10 bases. With 1 base clipped from V and 7 bases from J, the junction kept 11 bases outside the gene matches. Germline-derived CDR1 and CDR2 are MGHRA and YSYEKL. CDR3 size: 17 residues. The CDR3 DNA reads as TGCGCCAGCAGCCAAGCGGGCCTAGCGGGGGATCCTTATACGCAGTATTTT. Translated: CASSQAGLAGDPYTQYF.

The chain links TRBV11-2 to TRBJ2-1; TRBD1 agrees at 8 bases. The V gene end was trimmed by 7 bases and the J gene end by 0 bases; junction bases not matched to a gene: 2. Germline loops: CDR1 SGHAT, CDR2 FQNNGV. The CDR3 covers 14 residues. The CDR3 spells CASTGQGSYNEQFF. DNA for the CDR3: TGTGCCAGCACCGGACAGGGCTCCTACAATGAGCAGTTCTTC.

The chain couples TRBV19 to TRBJ2-2; 12 bases line up with TRBD1. This CDR3 is built from 16 residues. Trimming cost V 4 bases and J 8 bases; bases outside gene matches: 8. Germline CDR1 is LNHDA and CDR2 is SQIVND (reference sequence). CDR3 amino acids: CASSTPGQGASGELFF. CDR3 bases: TGTGCCAGTAGTACCCCGGGACAGGGGGCATCGGGGGAGCTGTTTTTT.

The chain links TRBV7-9 to TRBJ1-5, with TRBD1 matching over 7 bases. The length of the CDR3 is 14 residues. The germline V gene has CDR1 SEHNR and CDR2 FQNEAQ (reference sequence). The ends lost 4 bases at V and 3 bases at J; junction bases unmatched: 3. The DNA of the CDR3 is TGTGCCAGCAGCTGGGGGACAGACAATCAGCCCCAGCATTTT. This encodes CASSWGTDNQPQHF.

The sample holds a few counts of this clone. The chain joins TRBV5-1 to TRBJ1-1, with D possibly matching TRBD1 (6 bases). Trimming took off 3 bases at V and 7 bases at J, with 10 bases between the two ends. The CDR3 covers 12 residues. The V gene's germline CDR1 is SGHRS and CDR2 YFSETQ. CDR3 sequence: CASSYGQSEAFF. The CDR3 DNA reads TGCGCCAGCAGCTACGGACAGAGTGAAGCTTTCTTT.

V gene TRBV5-1 combines with J gene TRBJ2-6; tentative D call: TRBD1 (5 bases). The germline V and J ends were trimmed by 1 base and 4 bases, with 24 bases remaining between them. This CDR3 has 20 residues. Germline V gene data show CDR1 as SGHRS and CDR2 as YFSETQ. The DNA of the CDR3 is TGCGCCAGCAGCTTGAGTATCCAGGGTGCTGCCGTATCGGGGGCCAACGTCCTGACTTTC. Amino acid sequence: CASSLSIQGAAVSGANVLTF.

The genes are TRBV6-2 or TRBV6-3 and TRBJ2-7, with D possibly matching TRBD1 (5 bases). The CDR3 runs 15 residues. Trimming left V 2 bases short and J 2 bases short, with 13 bases between. CDR1 is MNHEY and CDR2 is SVGEGT in the germline V gene. The CDR3 coding sequence is TGTGCCAGCAGTTACCCCGCAGGGTCGGCCTACGAGCAGTACTTC. Its protein is CASSYPAGSAYEQYF.